These T cell receptor beta chains were read from a single sample in a study of cytomegalovirus exposure and HLA in healthy donors. This table comes from immunoSEQ multiplex PCR, and its TCRdb copy is limited to in-frame clones, with some not included. The table lists under 200,000 clones, roughly 75% of them singletons, with approximately 2.3% in the top ten. The sample taken for sequencing was PBMCs. Receptors originate from a female donor in good health and CMV-seronegative. Both conserved end residues are part of each CDR3. The D gene is left open where the match is weak. The size field is filled for only some rows; it gives once, few, many or a size class.

>TRBV29-1|-|TRBJ1-3|few
TGCAGCGTTGAAATCAGGGCTGGAAACACCATATATTTT
CSVEIRAGNTIYF
>TRBV9|TRBD2|TRBJ2-3|-
TGTGCCAGCAGCGTAGGACTAGCCCGGGGCACAGATACGCAGTATTTT
CASSVGLARGTDTQYF
>TRBV5-1|TRBD1|TRBJ1-1|-
TGCGCCAGCAGCTATGGACAGGGGGCGGTCACTGAAGCTTTCTTT
CASSYGQGAVTEAFF
>TRBV18|TRBD1|TRBJ2-7|-
TGTGCCAGCTCACCTGGGCAGGGGGCCTACGAGCAGTACTTC
CASSPGQGAYEQYF
>TRBV27|TRBD1|TRBJ2-5|few
TGTGCCAGCAGCTGGGACAGGGGAAGAGAGACCCAGTACTTC
CASSWDRGRETQYF
>TRBV12-5|TRBD1|TRBJ1-1|-
TGTGCTAGTGGTTTGGGGCCCCAGGGGGCGAACACTGAAGCTTTCTTT
CASGLGPQGANTEAFF
>TRBV18|-|TRBJ1-3|few
TGTGCCAGCTCTCGCGGCCGTGAGGCGGGAAACACCATATATTTT
CASSRGREAGNTIYF
>TRBV7-9|TRBD1|TRBJ1-2|-
TGTGCCAGCAGCCGACAGGGTCACAACTATGGCTACACCTTC
CASSRQGHNYGYTF
>TRBV6-5|-|TRBJ1-5|-
TGTGCCAGCAGTTACTCGAGCGGGACGGATCAGCCCCAGCATTTT
CASSYSSGTDQPQHF
>TRBV19|-|TRBJ2-5|once
TGTGCCAGTAGTATACCTGGGGCAGGCCAAGAGACCCAGTACTTC
CASSIPGAGQETQYF
>TRBV7-8|-|TRBJ2-3|-
TGTGCCAGCAGCTTAGTGGCAGGTCGAGGGACAGATACGCAGTATTTT
CASSLVAGRGTDTQYF
>TRBV9|TRBD1|TRBJ2-7|-
TGTGCCAGCAGCCGGGACAGGGCGGGTGAGGGGATCTACGAGCAGTACTTC
CASSRDRAGEGIYEQYF
>TRBV19|-|TRBJ2-2|-
TGTGCCAGTAGTATAGAATCGGGGACCGGGGAGCTGTTTTTT
CASSIESGTGELFF
>TRBV18|TRBD2|TRBJ2-7|-
TGTGCCAGCTCACCGGGACTAGCGGGGGGCCCGACCTACGAGCAGTACTTC
CASSPGLAGGPTYEQYF
>TRBV6-5|TRBD1|TRBJ2-7|-
TGTGCCAGCAGTTACTCACAGGGGGGATACGAGCAGTACTTC
CASSYSQGGYEQYF
>TRBV19|-|TRBJ1-3|-
TGTGCCAGTAATGAGAAGAAACTTGTCGGAAACACCATATATTTT
CASNEKKLVGNTIYF
>TRBV11-2|TRBD1|TRBJ2-4|-
TGTGCCAGCAGCCGACAGGGATGGGCCAAAAACATTCAGTACTTC
CASSRQGWAKNIQYF
>TRBV18|-|TRBJ1-2|once
TGTGCCAGCTCGGCGGGGGCTAACTATGGCTACACCTTC
CASSAGANYGYTF
>TRBV9|-|TRBJ2-4|-
TGTGCCAGCAGCGTGGGTAGAAACGAGCGAGCCAAAAACATTCAGTACTTC
CASSVGRNERAKNIQYF
>TRBV5-5|-|TRBJ1-3|-
TGTGCCAGCAGCTTGTATGGCACAGGGATAAAAAATGCCTCTGGAAACACCATATATTTT
CASSLYGTGIKNASGNTIYF
>TRBV5-1|-|TRBJ2-5|-
TGCGCCAGCAGCTTGTGGGGGGGCGCCCAAGAGACCCAGTACTTC
CASSLWGGAQETQYF
>TRBV14|-|TRBJ1-1|-
TGTGCCAGCAGCCAAGCTTCCTGGAACACTGAAGCTTTCTTT
CASSQASWNTEAFF
>TRBV11-2|TRBD1|TRBJ1-6|-
TGTGCCAGCAGCCCTAACCGGGACAGGGTCCTCCACTTT
CASSPNRDRVLHF
>TRBV7-9|-|TRBJ2-4|-
TGTGCCAGCAGCCATAGGGGGGGGGCCAAAAACATTCAGTACTTC
CASSHRGGAKNIQYF
>TRBV4-1|TRBD2|TRBJ2-2|-
TGCGCCAGCAGCCACGGGAGCGGGGCGAACACCGGGGAGCTGTTTTTT
CASSHGSGANTGELFF
>TRBV4-1|TRBD1|TRBJ1-4|few
TGCGCCAGCAGCCAGAGACAGGGATCCAGGACTAATGAAAAACTGTTTTTT
CASSQRQGSRTNEKLFF
>TRBV28|-|TRBJ1-4|-
TGTGCCAGCAGTGACATCGAACTGTTTTTT
CASSDIELFF
>TRBV5-1|TRBD1|TRBJ2-7|-
TGCGCCAGCAGTACAATCACAGGGGGTCGTTCGTACGAGCAGTACTTC
CASSTITGGRSYEQYF
>TRBV7-2|-|TRBJ2-1|-
TGTGCCAGCAGCTTAGCCATCAACAATGAGCAGTTCTTC
CASSLAINNEQFF
>TRBV27|TRBD2|TRBJ2-1|-
TGTGCCAGCAGTTTAAAAGGATGGCGGGAGGCCCCCAATGAGCAGTTCTTC
CASSLKGWREAPNEQFF
>TRBV28|-|TRBJ1-4|-
TGTGCCAGCTTCCGGGCGGGCCATGAAAAACTGTTTTTT
CASFRAGHEKLFF
>TRBV18|-|TRBJ1-2|-
TGTGCCAGCTCACCGGGGGGGAACTATGGCTACACCTTC
CASSPGGNYGYTF
>TRBV11-2|-|TRBJ1-2|few
TGTGCCAGCAGCCCCACGGACAAGTTCTATGGCTACACCTTC
CASSPTDKFYGYTF
>TRBV4-3|-|TRBJ2-6|-
TGCGCCAGCAGCCACAGACAGCTTCTGCTAACCTCTGGGGCCAACGTCCTGACTTTC
CASSHRQLLLTSGANVLTF
>TRBV7-8|-|TRBJ1-1|-
TGTGCCAGCAGCCCCTCCGGTCAGGGTGGGAACACTGAAGCTTTCTTT
CASSPSGQGGNTEAFF
>TRBV5-6|-|TRBJ1-1|-
TGTGCCAGCAGCTTGGGAGGGTATGAAGCTTTCTTT
CASSLGGYEAFF
>TRBV4-1|TRBD2|TRBJ2-7|-
TGCGCCAGCAGCCCTACTAGCGGGGGAGGCTACGAGCAGTACTTC
CASSPTSGGGYEQYF
>TRBV7-9|-|TRBJ2-7|-
TGTGCCAGCAGCGGGGACACCTCCTACGAGCAGTACTTC
CASSGDTSYEQYF
>TRBV9|TRBD1|TRBJ2-3|few
TGTGCCAGCAGCGTAGAGGGACAGGGGGCGGGTACGCAGTATTTT
CASSVEGQGAGTQYF
>TRBV6-6|-|TRBJ2-1|-
TGTGCCAGCAGACAGGGTGACTACAATGAGCAGTTCTTC
CASRQGDYNEQFF
>TRBV7-2|-|TRBJ1-5|-
TGTGCCAGCAGCGTAACAGGGATTCGGCAGCCCCAGCATTTT
CASSVTGIRQPQHF
>TRBV7-8|TRBD2|TRBJ2-1|few
TGTGCCAGCAGCTTAGAAGCGGGAGGGGCCTACAATGAGCAGTTCTTC
CASSLEAGGAYNEQFF
>TRBV27|-|TRBJ1-1|few
TGTGCCAGCAGCGTCGGTAGGAACACTGAAGCTTTCTTT
CASSVGRNTEAFF
>TRBV10-1|-|TRBJ2-7|-
TGCGCCAGCAGTAAAGTTACAGGGAACGAGCAGTACTTC
CASSKVTGNEQYF
>TRBV19|-|TRBJ1-5|-
TGTGCCAGTAACTCCAGGGCGAATCAGCCCCAGCATTTT
CASNSRANQPQHF
>TRBV7-7|TRBD1|TRBJ2-7|-
TGTGCTAGCAGCCTAGACAGGGAGCAGGAGCAGTACTTC
CASSLDREQEQYF